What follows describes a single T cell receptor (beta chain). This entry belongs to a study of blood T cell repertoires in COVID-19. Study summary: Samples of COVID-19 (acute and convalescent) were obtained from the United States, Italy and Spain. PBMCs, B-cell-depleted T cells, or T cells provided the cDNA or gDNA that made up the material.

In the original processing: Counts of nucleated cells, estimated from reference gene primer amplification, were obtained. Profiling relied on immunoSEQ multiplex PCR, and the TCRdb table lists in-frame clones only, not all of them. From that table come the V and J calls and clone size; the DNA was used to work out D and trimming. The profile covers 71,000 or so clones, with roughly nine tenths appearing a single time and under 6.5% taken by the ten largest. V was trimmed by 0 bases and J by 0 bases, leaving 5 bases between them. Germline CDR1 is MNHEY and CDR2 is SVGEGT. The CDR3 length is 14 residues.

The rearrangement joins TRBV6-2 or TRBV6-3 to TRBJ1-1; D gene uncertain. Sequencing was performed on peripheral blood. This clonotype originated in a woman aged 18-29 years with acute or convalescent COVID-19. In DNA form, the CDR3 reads TGTGCCAGCAGTTACTCGAGGGTGAACACTGAAGCTTTCTTT. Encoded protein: CASSYSRVNTEAFF.